This T cell receptor beta chain came from a study of T cells after yellow fever vaccination. About this clonotype itself: Its antigen is currently unknown.

CDR3 length equals 11 residues. Trimming shortened V by 5 bases and J by 6 bases, and 11 bases separated the two germline ends. CDR1 and CDR2 (germline): DFQATT, SNEGSKA (reference sequence). Whole-study findings and limits: Peak timing came faster in the weaker secondary response, day 5 versus 15. Clones that expanded after primary vaccination mostly reappeared after the booster (roughly 97% CD4, 88% CD8).

TCRdb redid the calling of the 5' RACE reads with MiXCR, one entry per CDR3 protein. Here the sample spans hundreds of thousands of distinct CDR3 sequences, 12% being singletons. The sample consisted of CD4+ T cells sorted from PBMCs, taken 15 days after the yellow fever booster vaccination. The TCR originated in a man between 18 and 35 years old who received the YFV17D yellow fever vaccine. The rearrangement uses TRBV20-1 and TRBJ2-7; D is possibly TRBD1 (5 bases). CDR3 in amino acids: CSAPVRGEQYF. The CDR3 DNA sequence: TGCAGTGCTCCTGTTAGGGGCGAGCAGTACTTC.